This T cell receptor (beta chain) was observed in a study of cytomegalovirus exposure and HLA in healthy donors. Looked up from germline, CDR1 is SGDLS and CDR2 is YYNGEE. The V and J ends lost 3 bases and 8 bases, in that order; junction bases with no gene match: 5. This CDR3 has 15 amino acids. The PCR was carried out with 60 Vbeta primers and 13 Jbeta primers. Authors' analysis steps: Unique TCR beta chains totaled approximately 83 million in a later count, with around 12 million of them shared. The table came from immunoSEQ multiplex PCR; TCRdb's copy has only in-frame clones and leaves some out. V, J and clone size reflect that table, while D and trimming were determined from the DNA. The repertoire consists of roughly 200,000 clones, with more than 75% occurring once and the leading ten covering 1% to 1.5%. On this clone itself: Its antigen is still unknown.

The study, taken as a whole, reports: Later genetic work tied a missense DCLRE1C variant to beta-chain V and J trimming.

This receptor was taken from a man aged 25 to 40 in good health and CMV-seronegative. This rearrangement joins TRBV9 to TRBJ2-1; 13 bases map to TRBD2. The sample was PBMCs. The CDR3 loop is CASSGTSGRKDEQFF. The CDR3 nucleotides are TGTGCCAGCAGCGGGACTAGCGGGAGAAAGGATGAGCAGTTCTTC.